This T cell receptor beta chain is from a study of blood T cell repertoires in COVID-19. In the source study's methods: By means of reference gene primer amplification, nucleated cell counts were estimated. Using immunoSEQ multiplex PCR, the repertoire was profiled, and TCRdb retains in-frame clones only, with some absent. That table furnishes V, J and clone size, whereas the DNA furnished D and trimming. The sample holds roughly 120,000 clones, approximately 90% seen once. The ends lost 0 bases at V and 7 bases at J; junction bases unmatched: 12. Germline lookup yields CDR1 SGDLS and CDR2 YYNGEE. The CDR3 extends over 16 amino acids.

The chain carries TRBV9 and TRBJ1-2, with TRBD1 matching over 7 bases. The sequenced sample consisted of peripheral blood. This TCR derives from a human donor in a cohort sampled during active COVID-19. CDR3 DNA: TGTGCCAGCAGCGTAGAGGAGTCGACAGGGCTTGCTGGCTACACCTTC. It codes for CASSVEESTGLAGYTF.